These T cell receptor beta chains were read from a single sample in a study of beta chain features in type 1 diabetes. The table came from immunoSEQ multiplex PCR; TCRdb's copy has only in-frame clones and leaves some out. The profile covers under 250,000 clones, with roughly an eighth appearing a single time and more than 0.02% taken by the ten largest. Material for sequencing was naive CD4+ T cells from blood. These receptors were collected from a woman in her forties in good health. Each CDR3 is given with its conserved first and last residue. A D gene is named only where the DNA matches it firmly. A row's size may be missing; if present it is once, few, many or a size class.

j_call cdr3_length d_call v_call clone_size cdr3_nt cdr3_aa
TRBJ1-3 13 . TRBV11-2 few TGTGCCAGCAGCTCGGGGGTCGGAAACACCATATATTTT CASSSGVGNTIYF
TRBJ2-1 16 TRBD2 TRBV4-3 few TGCGCCAGCAGCCAAGAAACCGGGGGGGGGTACAATGAGCAGTTCTTC CASSQETGGGYNEQFF
TRBJ2-3 15 . TRBV9 . TGTGCCAGCAGCGGAACAGGGAGTAGCACAGATACGCAGTATTTT CASSGTGSSTDTQYF
TRBJ1-1 17 . TRBV15 . TGTCCGGATGTGGTTGGAAACGGGGAGGGGGTACTTTCTGAAGCTTTCTTT CPDVVGNGEGVLSEAFF
TRBJ2-3 18 TRBD2 TRBV4-3 . TGCGCCAGCAGCCAAGGAACTAGCGGGGCCCGTCCCACAGATACGCAGTATTTT CASSQGTSGARPTDTQYF
TRBJ1-2 14 TRBD1 TRBV6-1 . TGTGCCAGCAGTGGGACAGGACAGGGCTTCGGCTACACCTTC CASSGTGQGFGYTF
TRBJ1-5 15 TRBD1 TRBV18 few TGTGCCAGCTCACTGGGACAGGTTAGCAATCAGCCCCAGCATTTT CASSLGQVSNQPQHF
TRBJ1-6 14 . TRBV2 . TGTGCCAGCAGAAAACAGGGTTGGGATTCACCCCTCCACTTT CASRKQGWDSPLHF
TRBJ1-6 17 TRBD1 TRBV10-3 . TGTGCCATCAGTGAGAGGGGAGCCGGGACAGGGATTAGCGCCCTCCACTTT CAISERGAGTGISALHF
TRBJ2-3 15 . TRBV4-3 many TGCGCCAGCAGCCAAGTTGGCGGGGCCCGGGATACGCAGTATTTT CASSQVGGARDTQYF